Below, 14 T cell receptor beta chains from the same sample are listed, as sequenced in a study of blood T cell repertoires in COVID-19. Only in-frame clones appear in the TCRdb table, and some are missing; sequencing was by immunoSEQ multiplex PCR. Among around 250,000 clones listed, around 88% were seen once. The sample consisted of PBMCs or T cells enriched from blood (not recorded which). Receptors were obtained from a woman in her thirties or forties with acute COVID-19.

The J gene is TRBJ1-1, the V gene TRBV15; no clear D gene. Germline-derived CDR1 and CDR2 are LNHNV and YYDKDF (reference sequence). This CDR3 spans 15 amino acids. V was shortened by 0 bases and J by 0 bases, with 8 bases between the two germline ends. The CDR3 region is CATSRDYSLNTEAFF. As DNA, the CDR3 is TGTGCCACCAGCAGAGATTACAGCTTGAACACTGAAGCTTTCTTT. The full variable domain, its missing parts supplied by reference TRBV15 and TRBJ1-1, is DAMVIQNPRYQVTQFGKPVTLSCSQTLNHNVMYWYQQKSSQAPKLLFHYYDKDFNNEADTPDNFQSRRPNTSFCFLDIRSPGLGDTAMYLCATSRDYSLNTEAFFGQGTRLTVV.

The chain recombines TRBV3-1 (or the pseudogene TRBV3-2) with TRBJ1-1; maybe TRBD1 (6 bases). The CDR3 spans 15 residues. Germline V gene sequence: CDR1 LGHDT, CDR2 YNNKEL (reference sequence). Trimming took 0 bases from V and 1 from J, leaving 9 bases between them. The CDR3 reads CASSQDGRGNTEAFF. For the CDR3, the DNA is TGTGCCAGCAGCCAAGACGGCAGGGGGAACACTGAAGCTTTCTTT.

The V and J genes are TRBV19 and TRBJ2-3, with D maybe TRBD1 (5 bases). The CDR3 length is 11 residues. Trimming left V 6 bases short and J 7 bases short, with 8 bases between. Per germline, CDR1 LNHDA and CDR2 SQIVND (reference sequence). CDR3 amino acids: CASSQGNTQYF. The CDR3 DNA is TGTGCCAGTAGCCAGGGAAATACGCAGTATTTT.

This chain connects TRBV5-6 to TRBJ2-7, with D perhaps TRBD1 (7 bases). Per the germline V gene, CDR1 is SGHDT and CDR2 is YYEEEE. The V end was cut by 4 bases, the J end by 2 bases, with 19 bases between. The CDR3 has 16 residues. The CDR3 DNA reads TGTGCCAGCAGCGAAACAGGGGAGGACGGTACCTACGAGCAGTACGTC. Protein product: CASSETGEDGTYEQYV.

This clone was found once. The V and J genes are TRBV29-1 and TRBJ2-3; D might be TRBD2 (6 bases). The germline gives CDR1 SQVTM, CDR2 ANQGSEA. CDR3 length: 14 amino acids. The germline V and J ends were trimmed by 4 bases and 2 bases, with 13 bases remaining between them. CDR3 sequence reads: CSVVGGDNTDTQYF. The CDR3 DNA reads TGCAGCGTTGTAGGCGGGGATAACACAGATACGCAGTATTTT.

The J gene is TRBJ1-1, the V gene TRBV9; D call uncertain. The CDR3 length is 15 residues. The V end lost 0 bases, the J end lost 4 bases, and 13 bases lay between the germline ends. Germline V gives CDR1 SGDLS, CDR2 YYNGEE. The CDR3 DNA is TGTGCCAGCAGCGTAGATCCGGGTAGTCGCACTGAAGCTTTCTTT. Translating it yields CASSVDPGSRTEAFF.

The V and J genes are TRBV7-2 and TRBJ2-1; maybe TRBD2 (5 bases). V was shortened by 1 base and J by 4 bases, with 11 bases between the two germline ends. Germline assignment: CDR1 SGHTA and CDR2 FQGNSA. The length of the CDR3 is 15 residues. DNA for the CDR3: TGTGCCAGCAGCTTAGTGAGCGGACCGTACAATGAGCAGTTCTTC. It codes for CASSLVSGPYNEQFF.

The chain couples TRBV28 to TRBJ2-7; 8 nucleotides align to TRBD1. Germline-derived CDR1 and CDR2 are MDHEN and SYDVKM. Trimming at V came to 6 bases and at J to 0 bases, leaving 7 bases not matched to a gene. The CDR3 spans 15 residues. Written as DNA, the CDR3 is TGTGCCAGCAGAACGGGACAGGAGATCTCCTACGAGCAGTACTTC. As protein: CASRTGQEISYEQYF.

The chain is built from TRBV30 and TRBJ2-2; unclear D gene. Trimming pared 0 bases from V and 5 bases from J, leaving 7 bases between. This CDR3 region has 13 residues. Germline V CDR1 and CDR2: GTSNPN, SVGIG (reference sequence). The chain's CDR3 is CAWSVPETGELFF. The CDR3 DNA reads TGTGCCTGGAGTGTCCCCGAGACCGGGGAGCTGTTTTTT.

This clone was recorded only once. This chain connects TRBV19 to TRBJ2-7; tentatively, D is TRBD1 (5 bases). V was clipped by 5 bases and J by 3 bases, with 11 bases between them. Germline V gene lookup returns CDR1 LNHDA and CDR2 SQIVND (reference sequence). The CDR3 is 13 amino acids. The DNA for the CDR3 is TGTGCCAGTAGTTACGACAGCCTCTACGAGCAGTACTTC. Protein: CASSYDSLYEQYF.

The gene calls are TRBV9 and TRBJ2-2; possible D gene TRBD1, 6 bases. Germline V gene data show CDR1 as SGDLS and CDR2 as YYNGEE. The germline V and J ends were trimmed by 4 bases and 1 base, with 17 bases remaining between them. The CDR3 extends over 17 amino acids. CDR3 loop: CASSLTSQGLNTGELFF. The CDR3 DNA follows: TGTGCCAGCAGCCTAACGTCCCAGGGGCTGAACACCGGGGAGCTGTTTTTT.

V is TRBV18 and J is TRBJ1-1; 12 bases agree with TRBD1. Germline trimming cut 6 bases from V and 4 bases from J; bases unmatched to any gene: 9. CDR3 length: 16 residues. Germline-derived CDR1 and CDR2 are KGHSH and LQKENI. The CDR3, as DNA: TGTGCCAGCTCGGCCGGGACAGGGGGCGGTGGCACTGAAGCTTTCTTT. This codes for CASSAGTGGGGTEAFF.

The genes are TRBV25-1 and TRBJ1-6, with a possible D match to TRBD1 (5 bases). The germline V and J ends were trimmed by 6 bases and 6 bases, with 12 bases remaining between them. The CDR3 is made up of 14 amino acids. From germline, CDR1 is MGHDK and CDR2 SYGVNS. CDR3 sequence (DNA): TGTGCCAGCAGGGCGGAAGGGGTTAATTCACCCCTCCACTTT. Translated: CASRAEGVNSPLHF.

This clone has just one count. The chain employs TRBV5-8 and TRBJ2-5, with TRBD1 as a possible D gene (5 bases). Germline assignment: CDR1 SGHTS and CDR2 YDEGEE. This CDR3 has 15 residues. With 3 bases removed from V and 4 bases from J, the gap between germline ends came to 16 bases. Here the CDR3 reads CASSSGRVPPETQYF. Here the CDR3 DNA reads TGTGCCAGCAGCTCGGGCAGGGTTCCTCCAGAGACCCAGTACTTC.